What follows are 6 T cell receptor beta chains derived from one specimen sequenced in a study of blood T cell repertoires in COVID-19. Clones were read by immunoSEQ multiplex PCR, and TCRdb kept only the in-frame ones, dropping some. The repertoire holds 150,000 or so clones, with approximately 83% as singletons. Sequencing was performed on peripheral blood. The receptors originated from a woman aged 60-75 years with acute or convalescent COVID-19.

This clone showed up just a few times. The gene calls are TRBV28 and TRBJ2-3, with 7 bases identical to TRBD2. This CDR3 is 15 amino acids long. J lost 6 bases, V lost 3 bases, and 9 bases had no gene match. Germline V gene sequence: CDR1 MDHEN, CDR2 SYDVKM. The CDR3 DNA follows: TGTGCCAGCAGTTTGCTCAGCGGGGAGCGCGATACGCAGTATTTT. As protein: CASSLLSGERDTQYF.

The chain joins TRBV7-9 to TRBJ1-1, with D perhaps matching TRBD1 (6 bases). CDR1 is SEHNR, CDR2 FQNEAQ, per germline (reference sequence). The CDR3 is made up of 15 amino acids. The V and J ends lost 5 bases and 0 bases respectively, with 13 bases between them. The CDR3 sequence: CASSRYRALNTEAFF. For the CDR3, the DNA is TGTGCCAGCAGCCGCTACAGGGCCTTGAACACTGAAGCTTTCTTT.

The chain joins TRBV7-2 to TRBJ2-3, with a possible D match to TRBD2 (5 bases). This CDR3 has 13 residues. V was pared by 9 bases and J by 4 bases, with 14 bases between. Germline V gives CDR1 SGHTA, CDR2 FQGNSA. The CDR3 here is CARKVGVPDTQYF. CDR3 DNA: TGTGCCAGGAAGGTGGGAGTCCCAGATACGCAGTATTTT.

The chain recombines TRBV18 with TRBJ1-1; TRBD1 agrees at 7 bases. After removal of 2 bases from V and 0 bases from J, the junction contained 3 bases not matched to a gene. The CDR3 is 15 residues long. CDR1 is KGHSH and CDR2 is LQKENI in the germline V gene. The CDR3 nucleotides are TGTGCCAGCTCACCAACGACAGGGATGAACACTGAAGCTTTCTTT. Amino acids: CASSPTTGMNTEAFF.

The table lists this clone with a count of one. The gene calls are TRBV6-2 or TRBV6-3 and TRBJ1-2, with TRBD1 matching over 8 bases. The CDR3 contains 20 residues. Germline CDR1 and CDR2: MNHEY and SVGEGT. Germline trimming cut 5 bases from V and 5 bases from J; bases unmatched to any gene: 25. The CDR3 DNA follows: TGTGCCAGCAGTACGGAACGTGTAGTTGGGACAGGCCTAACCGTTTATGGCTACACCTTC. This translates into CASSTERVVGTGLTVYGYTF.

V and J are TRBV24-1 and TRBJ1-1, with D possibly TRBD1 on 6 matching bases. The length of the CDR3 is 12 residues. Germline CDR1 reads KGHDR; CDR2 reads SFDVKD. Trimming took off 6 bases at V and 6 bases at J, with 10 bases between the two ends. The CDR3 DNA sequence: TGTGCCACCAGTCAGACAGGAGCTGAAGCTTTCTTT. This translates into CATSQTGAEAFF.